The next 2 T cell receptor beta chains were all read from a single sample in a study of T cell changes during pregnancy in multiple sclerosis. The method was immunoSEQ multiplex PCR; TCRdb's version includes in-frame clones alone and lacks a portion of them. The data contain approximately 50,000 clones, 92% of them singletons. Here the sequenced sample was CD4+ T cells from peripheral blood mononuclear cells, taken after pregnancy. The receptor set was obtained from a female donor with multiple sclerosis, enrolled in a pregnancy study.

This clone was detected once. The chain joins TRBV28 to TRBJ2-7; D remains unclear. V was trimmed by 3 bases and J by 2 bases, leaving 14 bases between them. The CDR3 consists of 15 residues. Per germline, CDR1 MDHEN and CDR2 SYDVKM. The CDR3 nucleotides read TGTGCCAGCAGTTTCCGTCCGAGCCGGGCCTACGAGCAGTACTTC. Translation: CASSFRPSRAYEQYF.

This chain joins TRBV18 and TRBJ2-7; TRBD1 is a possible D gene (6 bases). V lost 4 bases and J 1 base, leaving 14 bases between the germline ends. CDR1 is KGHSH and CDR2 is LQKENI in the germline V gene. CDR3 size: 15 residues. The CDR3 loop is CASSLQGRASYEQYF. DNA for the CDR3: TGTGCCAGCTCACTACAGGGACGGGCATCCTACGAGCAGTACTTC.